This TCR beta chain came from a study of CD8 T cells in ankylosing spondylitis. 5'-RACE, quantitative and with molecular barcodes, yielded the TCR beta libraries. Each CDR3 protein is one row after TCRdb ran MiXCR on the 5' RACE reads. The top ten clones hold about 1.8% of a sample with 25,000 to 35,000 distinct CDR3 sequences, 5% to 5.5% of them seen once. General observations from the study: A number of the motif variants had already been described in reactive arthritis synovial fluid and blood. Reportedly, significant enrichment of disease-linked clones occurred in matched ankylosing spondylitis synovial fluid.

This CDR3 has 13 residues. CDR1 is SGDLS, CDR2 YYNGEE, per germline. The ends were cut back, 0 bases at V and 8 bases at J, with 6 bases in the middle. This clonotype rates as medium-sized. The antigen is unknown. The material sequenced was blood, either unsorted or a sorted T cell fraction (not recorded which). The TCR comes from a female donor with ankylosing spondylitis or in good health (not recorded which). The chain employs TRBV9 and TRBJ1-6; D remains ambiguous. The CDR3 sequence: CASSVDTDSPLHF. CDR3 bases: TGTGCCAGCAGCGTAGACACCGATTCACCCCTCCACTTT.